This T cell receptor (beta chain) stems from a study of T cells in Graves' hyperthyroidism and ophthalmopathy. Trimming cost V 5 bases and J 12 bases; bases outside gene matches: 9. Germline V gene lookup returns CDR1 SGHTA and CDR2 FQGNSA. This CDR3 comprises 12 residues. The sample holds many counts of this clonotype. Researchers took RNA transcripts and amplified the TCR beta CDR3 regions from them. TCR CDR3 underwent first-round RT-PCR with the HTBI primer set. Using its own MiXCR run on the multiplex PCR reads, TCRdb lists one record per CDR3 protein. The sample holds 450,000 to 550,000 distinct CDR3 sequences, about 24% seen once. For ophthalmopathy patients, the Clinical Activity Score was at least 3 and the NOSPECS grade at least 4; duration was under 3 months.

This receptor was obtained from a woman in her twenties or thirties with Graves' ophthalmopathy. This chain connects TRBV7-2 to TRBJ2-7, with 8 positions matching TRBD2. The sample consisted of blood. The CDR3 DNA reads TGTGCCAGCAGCGTAGGGGCTAGCGGGCGGTACTTC. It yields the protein CASSVGASGRYF.